Below are 32 T cell receptor beta chains sequenced from a single sample in a study of cytomegalovirus exposure and HLA in healthy donors. The PCR ran on 60 Vbeta and 13 Jbeta primers. Method: immunoSEQ multiplex PCR; TCRdb's copy keeps in-frame clones and lacks some. Of some 180,000 clones listed, about three quarters were seen once; the top ten hold more than 3%. The sample was PBMCs. The receptors come from a woman between 55 and 75 years old in good health and CMV-seropositive.

This chain links TRBV11-3 with TRBJ1-1; D not certain. Germline values: CDR1 SGHNT, CDR2 YENEEA. This CDR3 contains 13 residues. V dropped 4 bases and J dropped 5 bases, with 11 bases sitting between them. CDR3: CASSYNQKTEAFF. In DNA form, the CDR3 reads TGTGCCAGCAGCTATAACCAGAAAACTGAAGCTTTCTTT.

This chain links TRBV15 with TRBJ1-4; D may be TRBD1 (5 bases). This CDR3 spans 14 amino acids. Germline V CDR1 and CDR2: LNHNV, YYDKDF (reference sequence). V was pared by 1 base and J by 6 bases, with 9 bases between. The CDR3 loop reads CATSRGQGDEKLFF. CDR3 DNA sequence: TGTGCCACCAGCAGAGGGCAGGGCGATGAAAAACTGTTTTTT. Complete variable domain (other parts from reference TRBV15 and TRBJ1-4): DAMVIQNPRYQVTQFGKPVTLSCSQTLNHNVMYWYQQKSSQAPKLLFHYYDKDFNNEADTPDNFQSRRPNTSFCFLDIRSPGLGDTAMYLCATSRGQGDEKLFFGSGTQLSVL.

The table lists this clone with a count of one. The chain links TRBV5-1 to TRBJ2-1; 11 bases fit TRBD2. J was trimmed by 2 bases and V by 5 bases; bases with no gene match: 6. This CDR3 spans 16 amino acids. CDR1 and CDR2 from the germline V gene are SGHRS and YFSETQ. The CDR3 loop is CASSHGTSGTYNEQFF. As DNA, the CDR3 is TGCGCCAGCAGTCATGGGACTAGCGGAACCTACAATGAGCAGTTCTTC.

CDR3 bases: TGTGCCAGCCTTACGGGACAGATGAGTCCGAACACTGAAGCTTTCTTT. It translates to CASLTGQMSPNTEAFF. The chain combines TRBV7-9 with TRBJ1-1, with 7 bases lining up with TRBD1. V was pared by 8 bases and J by 1 base, with 13 bases of the junction left unmatched. The CDR3 spans 16 residues. Germline V gives CDR1 SEHNR, CDR2 FQNEAQ (reference sequence).

The chain is built from TRBV9 and TRBJ2-3; the match to TRBD2 covers 13 bases. V was clipped by 0 bases and J by 8 bases; unmatched bases: 6. The CDR3 has 16 amino acids. Germline V CDR1 and CDR2: SGDLS, YYNGEE. The CDR3 DNA sequence: TGTGCCAGCAGCGTAGCTACACGGACTAGCGGGAGTACGCAGTATTTT. Translation gives CASSVATRTSGSTQYF.

This chain uses TRBV30 with TRBJ2-2; D gene uncertain. V lost 5 bases and J lost 1, with 17 bases in between. Germline CDR1 reads GTSNPN; CDR2 reads SVGIG (reference sequence). This CDR3 has 16 amino acids. The CDR3 region has the DNA TGTGCCTGGTACCCCCCGCTAGAAAAGAACACCGGGGAGCTGTTTTTT. Its protein product is CAWYPPLEKNTGELFF.

The gene calls are TRBV7-2 and TRBJ1-5; no clear D. With 2 bases removed from V and 0 bases from J, the gap between germline ends came to 5 bases. The CDR3 is 14 residues long. Germline values: CDR1 SGHTA, CDR2 FQGNSA. CDR3 protein: CASSLLDSNQPQHF. The CDR3 nucleotides are TGTGCCAGCAGCTTATTAGATAGCAATCAGCCCCAGCATTTT.

The CDR3 DNA sequence: TGTGCCAGCAGTTACCCTGACAGTGGGACCTACGAGCAGTACTTC. Translating gives CASSYPDSGTYEQYF. V usage is TRBV2 and J usage is TRBJ2-7; the D gene is possibly TRBD1 (5 bases). The length of the CDR3 is 15 residues. Between the trimmed V and J ends, which lost 5 bases and 2 bases, there was a span of 16 bases. Germline CDR1 and CDR2: SNHLY and FYNNEI.

V usage is TRBV9 and J usage is TRBJ2-1; D not resolved. The CDR3 loop spans 16 amino acids. Germline loops: CDR1 SGDLS, CDR2 YYNGEE. V lost 3 bases and J 0 bases, leaving 13 bases between the germline ends. In nucleotides, the CDR3 is TGTGCCAGCAGCGCACTCGAGCCCCTCTCCTACAATGAGCAGTTCTTC. Translated, it gives CASSALEPLSYNEQFF.

The rearrangement uses TRBV7-8 and TRBJ2-7; 9 positions agree with TRBD1. The CDR3 runs to 15 residues. Germline V lookup: CDR1 SGHVS, CDR2 FQNEAQ. With 5 bases clipped from V and 7 bases from J, the junction kept 12 bases outside the gene matches. The CDR3 region is CASSLPDRGLWEQYF. CDR3 in DNA: TGTGCCAGCAGCCTTCCGGACAGGGGTTTATGGGAGCAGTACTTC.

This clone was seen just once. The chain recombines TRBV23-1 with TRBJ2-7; the D gene is possibly TRBD2 (5 bases). TRBV23-1 is sorted into the ORF group, with uncertain function. The CDR3 is made up of 14 amino acids. With 8 bases removed from V and 0 bases from J, the gap between germline ends came to 14 bases. The CDR3 bases are TGCGCCAGCGCTTCGGACTGGGACTCCTACGAGCAGTACTTC. Its protein product is CASASDWDSYEQYF.

This clone was seen once. The rearrangement joins TRBV19 to TRBJ2-3, with 10 bases matching TRBD2. The CDR3 is 13 residues long. The V and J ends lost 11 bases and 7 bases, in that order; junction bases with no gene match: 9. CDR1 is LNHDA, CDR2 SQIVND, per germline (reference sequence). CDR3 amino acids: CAVRLAGVHTQYF. DNA for the CDR3: TGTGCCGTAAGGCTAGCGGGAGTGCATACGCAGTATTTT.

This rearrangement joins TRBV6-1 to TRBJ1-2, with a possible D match to TRBD1 (6 bases). The CDR3 runs 14 residues. Trimming left V 2 bases short and J 0 bases short, with 7 bases between. The V gene's germline CDR1 is MNHNS and CDR2 SASEGT. This CDR3 reads CASSEQGTNYGYTF. The CDR3 DNA reads as TGTGCCAGCAGTGAACAGGGGACTAACTATGGCTACACCTTC.

The chain carries TRBV6-1 and TRBJ2-5, with a possible D match to TRBD2 (5 bases). The CDR3 spans 15 residues. Trimming removed 1 base from V and 1 base from J, with 10 bases in between. Germline values: CDR1 MNHNS, CDR2 SASEGT. The CDR3 sequence: CASSEGSAGQETQYF. CDR3 sequence (DNA): TGTGCCAGCAGTGAAGGATCCGCGGGCCAAGAGACCCAGTACTTC.

This chain connects TRBV18 to TRBJ2-1; 9 positions match TRBD1. The CDR3 consists of 17 residues. The V and J ends lost 2 bases and 4 bases, in that order; junction bases with no gene match: 9. Germline CDR1 reads KGHSH; CDR2 reads LQKENI. This CDR3 is CASSPVSGDRVYNEQFF. The DNA for the CDR3 is TGTGCCAGCTCACCAGTGTCGGGGGACAGGGTTTACAATGAGCAGTTCTTC.

This clone was found once. The identical CDR3 is also encoded by other nucleotide sequences in the sample. This chain connects TRBV18 to TRBJ2-3, with TRBD1 as a possible D gene (5 bases). Germline V gives CDR1 KGHSH, CDR2 LQKENI. The V end lost 3 bases, the J end lost 1 base, and 5 bases lay between the germline ends. The CDR3 sequence is 13 residues long. The CDR3 loop is CASSPGRTDTQYF. CDR3 coding DNA: TGTGCCAGCTCACCGGGGCGCACAGATACGCAGTATTTT.

The chain is built from TRBV19 and TRBJ2-5, with D uncertain. The ends were cut back, 4 bases at V and 2 bases at J, with 8 bases in the middle. The V gene's germline CDR1 is LNHDA and CDR2 SQIVND (reference sequence). The CDR3 consists of 13 residues. CDR3 nucleotide sequence: TGTGCCAGTAGTACGGTTAGACAAGAGACCCAGTACTTC. Residues: CASSTVRQETQYF.

V and J are TRBV19 and TRBJ1-2; weak D call: TRBD1 (5 bases). Germline V gene lookup returns CDR1 LNHDA and CDR2 SQIVND (reference sequence). CDR3 length: 17 residues. Trimming cost V 1 base and J 0 bases, with 15 bases left between them. CDR3 sequence (DNA): TGTGCCAGTAGTATAGTAGGACACGCTAAAGCTAACTATGGCTACACCTTC. It codes for CASSIVGHAKANYGYTF.

The chain combines TRBV7-3 with TRBJ2-1; 8 nucleotides match TRBD2. From germline, CDR1 is SGHTA and CDR2 FQGTGA. With 4 bases clipped from V and 4 bases from J, the junction kept 6 bases outside the gene matches. This CDR3 is built from 15 residues. The CDR3 DNA follows: TGTGCCAGCAGCTCTAGACTAGCGCAGTACAATGAGCAGTTCTTC. Its protein product is CASSSRLAQYNEQFF. The whole variable domain, remainder taken from reference TRBV7-3 and TRBJ2-1, is GAGVSQTPSNKVTEKGKYVELRCDPISGHTALYWYRQSLGQGPEFLIYFQGTGAADDSGLPNDRFFAVRPEGSVSTLKIQRTERGDSAVYLCASSSRLAQYNEQFFGPGTRLTVL.

This chain uses TRBV5-4 with TRBJ2-1; no definite D call. Germline CDR1 reads SGHNT; CDR2 reads YYREEE (reference sequence). V was clipped by 4 bases and J by 0 bases, with 14 bases between them. The length of the CDR3 is 16 residues. CDR3 coding DNA: TGTGCCAGCAGCCCACACGGGTCAAGCTCCTACAATGAGCAGTTCTTC. Translating gives CASSPHGSSSYNEQFF.

The chain employs TRBV5-6 and TRBJ1-1; 9 positions match TRBD1. This CDR3 region has 15 residues. Per the germline V gene, CDR1 is SGHDT and CDR2 is YYEEEE. The junction had 5 bases not matched to a gene; V was cut back by 1 base and J by 4 bases. The CDR3 DNA is TGTGCCAGCAGCTTGAACAGGGGGCAAATCACTGAAGCTTTCTTT. It encodes CASSLNRGQITEAFF.

The chain employs TRBV5-1 and TRBJ1-1; TRBD1 is a possible D gene (6 bases). This CDR3 spans 12 amino acids. V was cut by 5 bases and J by 7 bases, with 12 bases left in between. Germline CDR1 and CDR2: SGHRS and YFSETQ. The CDR3 region is CASSHGQNEAFF. Written as DNA, the CDR3 is TGCGCCAGCAGTCATGGACAGAATGAAGCTTTCTTT.

The chain has TRBV18 and TRBJ1-1; a possible D gene is TRBD1 (6 bases). This CDR3 region has 13 residues. The V and J ends lost 3 bases and 8 bases respectively, with 13 bases between them. The germline V gene has CDR1 KGHSH and CDR2 LQKENI. CDR3 in DNA: TGTGCCAGCTCACCCCGACAGGATCGGGAAGCTTTCTTT. This codes for CASSPRQDREAFF.

CDR3 amino acids: CASSVRPNEKLFF. CDR3 in DNA: TGTGCCAGCAGCGTCAGGCCTAATGAAAAACTGTTTTTT. This chain joins TRBV9 and TRBJ1-4; D is uncertain. Trimming cost V 2 bases and J 3 bases, with 5 bases left between them. The CDR3 length is 13 residues. Per germline, CDR1 SGDLS and CDR2 YYNGEE. Combining the CDR3 with reference TRBV9 and TRBJ1-4 gives the whole variable domain DSGVTQTPKHLITATGQRVTLRCSPRSGDLSVYWYQQSLDQGLQFLIQYYNGEERAKGNILERFSAQQFPDLHSELNLSSLELGDSALYFCASSVRPNEKLFFGSGTQLSVL.

The rearrangement joins TRBV6-1 to TRBJ2-7; possible D gene TRBD2, 5 bases. Germline values: CDR1 MNHNS, CDR2 SASEGT. This CDR3 is built from 12 residues. Between the trimmed V and J ends, which lost 6 bases and 7 bases, there was a span of 13 bases. This CDR3 reads CASRRARGEQYF. The CDR3 DNA sequence: TGTGCCAGCAGACGCGCTCGAGGGGAGCAGTACTTC.

The rearrangement links TRBV6-5 to TRBJ1-6; 7 bases fit TRBD1. Germline V gene lookup returns CDR1 MNHEY and CDR2 SVGAGI. The CDR3 is 14 residues long. After removal of 6 bases from V and 9 bases from J, the junction contained 8 bases not matched to a gene. The CDR3 DNA reads TGTGCCAGCAGACCCGACAGGGAGAGTTCACCCCTCCACTTT. Translated, it gives CASRPDRESSPLHF.

The chain combines TRBV19 with TRBJ1-5; 8 bases are shared with TRBD1. Germline V gene sequence: CDR1 LNHDA, CDR2 SQIVND (reference sequence). The V and J ends lost 7 bases and 0 bases, in that order; junction bases with no gene match: 8. The CDR3 has 16 residues. The CDR3 DNA reads as TGTGCCAGTACGGACAGGGTAGGGTATAGCAATCAGCCCCAGCATTTT. Amino acid sequence: CASTDRVGYSNQPQHF.

This chain connects TRBV12-2 to TRBJ2-4; the table's TRBD2 call for D was not verified on the DNA. TRBV12-2 is noted as a pseudogene. There are 18 residues in the CDR3. The CDR3 sequence is CASRSDPYGTLGDHIQYF. For the CDR3, the DNA is TGTGCAAGTCGCTCAGATCCTTACGGGACTCTTGGGGATCACATTCAGTACTTC.

J is TRBJ2-1 and V is TRBV18; 8 bases map to TRBD1. The CDR3 extends over 16 amino acids. The V gene's germline CDR1 is KGHSH and CDR2 LQKENI. Trimming at V came to 6 bases and at J to 2 bases, leaving 9 bases not matched to a gene. Here the CDR3 DNA reads TGTGCCAGCTCTTCGAAAACAGGGGGAGCCTACAATGAGCAGTTCTTC. Protein product: CASSSKTGGAYNEQFF.

The rearrangement uses TRBV6-1 and TRBJ2-5; 8 nucleotides line up with TRBD1. The J call may be faulty, since TRBJ2-7 better matches the DNA end. The V gene's germline CDR1 is MNHNS and CDR2 SASEGT. The CDR3 is 15 amino acids. CDR3 in DNA: TGTGCCAGCAGTGCGGGGACAGGTTCCTCGCACGAGCAGTACTTC. Amino acids: CASSAGTGSSHEQYF.

The chain uses TRBV27 and TRBJ2-7; 7 positions agree with TRBD2. Germline CDR1 and CDR2: MNHEY and SMNVEV (reference sequence). This CDR3 has 14 residues. The V and J ends lost 8 bases and 4 bases, in that order; junction bases with no gene match: 11. The CDR3 sequence is CASRTGGGGYEQYF. The CDR3 nucleotides are TGTGCCAGCCGAACGGGAGGTGGGGGGTACGAGCAGTACTTC.

Here the CDR3 DNA reads TGTGCCAGCAGCTCCTCCGGAGGTGTTGCGTCGAGCTCCTACAATGAGCAGTTCTTC. Translating gives CASSSSGGVASSSYNEQFF. V and J are TRBV11-2 and TRBJ2-1; D possibly corresponds to TRBD2 (5 bases). Trimming left V 4 bases short and J 0 bases short, with 22 bases between. The CDR3 covers 19 residues. The germline CDR1 and CDR2 sequences are SGHAT and FQNNGV. Supplemented by reference TRBV11-2 and TRBJ2-1, the full variable domain reads EAGVAQSPRYKIIEKRQSVAFWCNPISGHATLYWYQQILGQGPKLLIQFQNNGVVDDSQLPKDRFSAERLKGVDSTLKIQPAKLEDSAVYLCASSSSGGVASSSYNEQFFGPGTRLTVL.